The clone carrying this T cell receptor (beta chain) appeared many times. The data were taken from a study of T cells in Graves' hyperthyroidism and ophthalmopathy. The TCR beta CDR3 regions underwent amplification using RNA transcripts as the source. In the first-round RT-PCR of the TCR CDR3, the HTBI primer set was used. TCRdb re-derived calls from the multiplex PCR reads in MiXCR, one entry per CDR3 protein. Among about half a million distinct CDR3 sequences, 20% to 25% were seen once, and the ten largest hold 49%. The CDR3 length is 13 residues. Trimming cost V 1 base and J 4 bases, with 5 bases left between them. Germline-derived CDR1 and CDR2 are SGHTA and FQGNSA.

This chain connects TRBV7-2 to TRBJ1-5; D is uncertain. The TCR sequence derives from a woman aged 70-85 years with Graves' ophthalmopathy. Sequences were obtained from blood. In DNA form, the CDR3 reads TGTGCCAGCAGCTTAGTTGTAAATCAGCCCCAGCATTTT. Translated, it gives CASSLVVNQPQHF.